The TCR beta chain under discussion was sequenced for a study of blood T cell repertoires in COVID-19. Study-wide context: Acute and convalescent COVID-19 specimens originated in the United States, Italy and Spain. Sample material is recorded as cDNA or gDNA derived from T cells, B-cell-depleted T cells, or PBMCs.

The V and J ends lost 6 bases and 2 bases, in that order; junction bases with no gene match: 7. The CDR3 runs to 15 residues. From germline, CDR1 is MNHEY and CDR2 SVGAGI. Under the authors' procedure: Reference gene primers were amplified, and this amplification served to estimate nucleated cell counts. Libraries were prepared by immunoSEQ multiplex PCR; TCRdb keeps only in-frame clonotypes and omits some of them. V and J calls and clone size come straight from that table; D and trimming were deduced from the DNA. The repertoire has around 260,000 clones, 83% of them found once; the top ten carry about 4.6%. This clone was found once. In the same sample, other DNA sequences code for this CDR3.

This chain uses TRBV6-5 with TRBJ1-3; TRBD1 agrees at 7 bases. The specimen was peripheral blood. The sequence came from a man aged 55 to 70 who had recovered from COVID-19. The CDR3 DNA is TGTGCCAGCAGCAAGACAGGGATCGCTGGAAACACCATATATTTT. Its translation: CASSKTGIAGNTIYF.